This T cell receptor (beta chain) was found in a study of blood T cell repertoires in COVID-19. Study background: Nucleic acid was either cDNA or gDNA, and it came from T cells, B-cell-depleted T cells, or PBMCs.

This CDR3 is built from 14 residues. Looked up from germline, CDR1 is MNHEY and CDR2 is SVGAGI. V was clipped by 2 bases and J by 5 bases, with 12 bases between them. In the original processing: Amplification of reference gene primers provided the estimated nucleated cell counts. Method: immunoSEQ multiplex PCR; TCRdb's copy keeps in-frame clones and lacks some. Clonal size and the V and J genes are those of that table, whereas D and trimming came from the DNA. The sample has approximately 190,000 clones, about 82% seen once; the top ten hold more than 5%. Material for sequencing was peripheral blood. The chain uses TRBV6-5 and TRBJ1-1, with a weak D call TRBD1 (5 bases). This sequence was found in a woman between 25 and 40 years old with acute or convalescent COVID-19. CDR3 DNA sequence: TGTGCCAGCAGTTACGCCCCAGGGCCAACTGAAGCTTTCTTT. This codes for CASSYAPGPTEAFF.